These 10 T cell receptor beta chains were sequenced from one sample in a study of T cells in Graves' hyperthyroidism and ophthalmopathy. RNA transcripts provided the source from which TCR beta CDR3 regions were amplified. Researchers ran a first-round RT-PCR on the TCR CDR3 using the HTBI primer set. TCRdb processed the multiplex PCR reads anew with MiXCR; each CDR3 protein has one entry. The data contain around 430,000 distinct CDR3 sequences, about 15% of them singletons. The specimen sequenced was blood. The receptors originated from a woman aged 25 to 39 with Graves' hyperthyroidism.

The chain recombines TRBV12-5 with TRBJ1-1; 7 nucleotides agree with TRBD1. There are 12 residues in the CDR3. V was pared by 6 bases and J by 7 bases, with 5 bases of the junction left unmatched. Germline lookup yields CDR1 LGHNT and CDR2 FRNRAP. Written as DNA, the CDR3 is TGTGCTAGTGGACAGGGGATCAGTGAAGCTTTCTTT. Its translation is CASGQGISEAFF.

V gene TRBV20-1 combines with J gene TRBJ2-7; 8 nucleotides align to TRBD2. The CDR3 loop spans 14 amino acids. The V segment lost 3 bases and the J segment 4 bases; nucleotides outside the gene matches: 8. The germline V gene has CDR1 DFQATT and CDR2 SNEGSKA (reference sequence). The CDR3 nucleotides are TGCAGTGCTAGGACCGGGACTAGTCGTTACGAGCAGTACTTC. Protein product: CSARTGTSRYEQYF.

This clonotype was counted many times. The chain couples TRBV12-3 or TRBV12-4 to TRBJ1-2; 8 nucleotides align to TRBD1. The V segment lost 3 bases and the J segment 3 bases; nucleotides outside the gene matches: 3. This CDR3 has 14 residues. The CDR3 spells CASSLSRGHYGYTF. The CDR3 bases are TGTGCCAGCAGTTTGAGCAGGGGGCACTATGGCTACACCTTC.

This sequence joins TRBV7-2 and TRBJ2-1, with a weak D call TRBD2 (6 bases). The CDR3 loop spans 15 amino acids. Trimming pared 1 base from V and 5 bases from J, leaving 12 bases between. Germline loops: CDR1 SGHTA, CDR2 FQGNSA. As DNA, the CDR3 is TGTGCCAGCAGCTTAGGGGGGACTCCAAACAATGAGCAGTTCTTC. Amino acid sequence: CASSLGGTPNNEQFF.

This clonotype came up many times. The chain is built from TRBV28 and TRBJ2-7, with D perhaps matching TRBD1 (6 bases). CDR3 length equals 14 residues. Trimming took off 2 bases at V and 4 bases at J, with 12 bases between the two ends. Germline lookup yields CDR1 MDHEN and CDR2 SYDVKM. In DNA form, the CDR3 reads TGTGCCAGCAGTTTACTACAGGGTCGGTACGAGCAGTACTTC. This gives the protein CASSLLQGRYEQYF.

J is TRBJ2-6 and V is TRBV24-1, with D perhaps TRBD2 (6 bases). The CDR3 loop spans 14 amino acids. Germline CDR1 KGHDR, CDR2 SFDVKD. With 3 bases removed from V and 13 bases from J, the gap between germline ends came to 15 bases. CDR3 DNA sequence: TGTGCCACCAGTGATGGCGGGGCGGGAAGGGTCCTGACTTTC. It translates to CATSDGGAGRVLTF.

This clonotype appeared many times. The chain carries TRBV7-8 and TRBJ2-4; TRBD2 matches at 7 bases. Germline values: CDR1 SGHVS, CDR2 FQNEAQ. The CDR3 has 18 residues. Trimming at V came to 1 base and at J to 3 bases, leaving 12 bases not matched to a gene. The CDR3 nucleotides read TGTGCCAGCAGCTTAGTCTCTAGCGGCAGCCGAGGCAAAAACATTCAGTACTTC. Translation: CASSLVSSGSRGKNIQYF.

J is TRBJ2-1 and V is TRBV2, with TRBD2 matching over 8 bases. The junction had 14 bases not matched to a gene; V was cut back by 8 bases and J by 5 bases. CDR1 and CDR2 from the germline V gene are SNHLY and FYNNEI. The CDR3 runs to 16 residues. In DNA form, the CDR3 reads TGTGCCAGCTCAGCCCGAGAAGCGGGGGCGGACAATGAGCAGTTCTTC. This translates into CASSAREAGADNEQFF.

The sample holds a few counts of this clonotype. The rearrangement uses TRBV29-1 and TRBJ1-1; D is ambiguous. Per the germline V gene, CDR1 is SQVTM and CDR2 is ANQGSEA. Deletions cut 4 bases from V and 0 bases from J, with 9 bases between. This CDR3 has 13 residues. In nucleotides, the CDR3 is TGCAGCGTTGTAGGGCAGCTGAACACTGAAGCTTTCTTT. This codes for CSVVGQLNTEAFF.

This clonotype has ten or more counts. The chain employs TRBV2 and TRBJ2-3; 10 bases are shared with TRBD1. Trimming removed 7 bases from V and 0 bases from J; junction bases left unmatched: 25. The germline V gene encodes CDR1 SNHLY and CDR2 FYNNEI. The CDR3 covers 22 residues. The DNA for the CDR3 is TGTGCCAGCACTGACAGGGGGCGAAATTGGAGTGGGTGGAAAGATAGCACAGATACGCAGTATTTT. It codes for CASTDRGRNWSGWKDSTDTQYF.